This T cell receptor beta chain was retrieved from a study of Graves' ophthalmopathy and Graves' hyperthyroidism. Study conclusions and caveats: The model predicted progression of ophthalmopathy with a sensitivity of 60% to 71%, and its specificity was 72.22%.

Amplifying from RNA transcripts, the study obtained TCR beta CDR3 regions. RT-PCR in the first round used HTBI primers; a second-round multiplex PCR followed. MiXCR was run by TCRdb on the multiplex PCR reads, yielding one entry per CDR3 protein. This sample carries approximately 700,000 distinct CDR3 sequences, 40% of them seen once, and the ten largest clones take 40% to 45%. Every ophthalmopathy donor presented moderate-to-severe activity, CAS ≥3, NOSPECS ≥4 and duration under 3 months. Fresh peripheral blood (about 10 ml) yielded the PBMCs. The CDR3 spans 16 residues. V was pared by 5 bases and J by 0 bases, with 14 bases between. In germline, CDR1 is SEHNR, CDR2 FQNEAQ (reference sequence). Comment on this clonotype: Its specificity is not known.

The receptor was isolated from an adult man with Graves' ophthalmopathy. The material sequenced was peripheral blood. The genes are TRBV7-9 and TRBJ1-5, with a weak D call TRBD1 (5 bases). DNA of the CDR3: TGTGCCAGCAGCCAAGATTCACAGGTTAGCAATCAGCCCCAGCATTTT. Encoded protein: CASSQDSQVSNQPQHF.